This TCR beta chain was sequenced for a study of early T cells in non-severe SARS-CoV-2 infection. Study-level information: Chains from this unsorted whole-blood bulk RNA could not be paired. Regarding the study as a whole: Private and CD4 specificities were missed by VDJdb matching, which favored anti-spike CD8 responses.

Germline assignment: CDR1 SGHTA and CDR2 FQGNSA. Trimming left V 2 bases short and J 1 base short, with 17 bases between. CDR3 length equals 18 residues. The library protocol tagged individual cDNA molecules with unique molecular identifiers. MiXCR was run by TCRdb on the 5' RACE reads, yielding one entry per CDR3 protein. The sample consists of 98,000 or so distinct CDR3 sequences, around 12% of them appearing once. A word on this clonotype: As yet, its antigen is unknown.

This receptor was identified in an adult who was a healthcare worker with PCR-confirmed SARS-CoV-2 infection or an uninfected control (not recorded which). Sequencing used whole blood, obtained at baseline. V usage is TRBV7-2 and J usage is TRBJ2-2, with D perhaps assigned TRBD1 or TRBD2 (6 bases each). As DNA, the CDR3 is TGTGCCAGCAGCTTATTAGGATCGGGGGCCGTGAACACCGGGGAGCTGTTTTTT. It specifies CASSLLGSGAVNTGELFF.